This is a list of T cell receptor beta chains from one sample in a study of control samples from healthy donors and cancer patients. Assay: immunoSEQ multiplex PCR; the TCRdb copy retains only in-frame clones and omits some. The table has 71,000 or so clones, roughly 91% seen once. Sequenced input: PBMCs. The receptor source for this set is a man aged 60 to 75 with lung cancer. Each CDR3 is given with its conserved first and last residue. The order of the fields is clone size, V gene, J gene, D gene, CDR3 protein, CDR3 DNA. D genes are given only for firm matches. Size is stated for part of the rows, as once, few or many counts, or as a class when the clone is expanded.

abundance: .; v_gene: TRBV5-5; j_gene: TRBJ1-2; d_gene: .; CDR3aa: CASSLFSQGESRF; CDR3nt: TGTGCCAGCAGCTTGTTCTCACAGGGAGAATCCCGCTTC
abundance: .; v_gene: TRBV9; j_gene: TRBJ1-2; d_gene: .; CDR3aa: CASSVGRNPLGYTF; CDR3nt: TGTGCCAGCAGCGTAGGGCGGAACCCTCTTGGCTACACCTTC
abundance: .; v_gene: TRBV7-8; j_gene: TRBJ1-5; d_gene: .; CDR3aa: CASSKAGRQPQHF; CDR3nt: TGTGCCAGCAGCAAAGCAGGGAGGCAGCCCCAGCATTTT
abundance: .; v_gene: TRBV5-4; j_gene: TRBJ2-4; d_gene: TRBD1; CDR3aa: CASSSQGTKNIQYF; CDR3nt: TGTGCCAGCAGCTCACAGGGGACCAAAAACATTCAGTACTTC
abundance: few; v_gene: TRBV3-1/TRBV3-2; j_gene: TRBJ1-4; d_gene: .; CDR3aa: CASSQRTVEKLFF; CDR3nt: TGTGCCAGCAGCCAACGGACAGTCGAAAAACTGTTTTTT
abundance: .; v_gene: TRBV7-3; j_gene: TRBJ1-1; d_gene: TRBD1; CDR3aa: CASSSTGGGTEAFF; CDR3nt: TGTGCCAGCAGCTCCACAGGGGGAGGGACTGAAGCTTTCTTT
abundance: .; v_gene: TRBV5-1; j_gene: TRBJ2-1; d_gene: .; CDR3aa: CASSLVPGDNEQFF; CDR3nt: TGCGCCAGCAGCTTGGTTCCAGGTGACAATGAGCAGTTCTTC
abundance: .; v_gene: TRBV5-4; j_gene: TRBJ2-3; d_gene: .; CDR3aa: CASSLPPDRRGTDTQYF; CDR3nt: TGTGCCAGCAGCTTGCCACCCGACAGGCGTGGCACAGATACGCAGTATTTT
abundance: .; v_gene: TRBV9; j_gene: TRBJ2-2; d_gene: TRBD1; CDR3aa: CASSVVGTANTGELFF; CDR3nt: TGTGCCAGCAGCGTAGTAGGGACAGCGAACACCGGGGAGCTGTTTTTT
abundance: .; v_gene: TRBV20-1; j_gene: TRBJ1-5; d_gene: .; CDR3aa: CSAVLVLSQHF; CDR3nt: TGCAGTGCCGTGTTGGTCTTGTCCCAGCATTTT
abundance: once; v_gene: TRBV6-6; j_gene: TRBJ2-7; d_gene: TRBD1; CDR3aa: CASSNQGAVQYF; CDR3nt: TGTGCCAGCAGTAACCAGGGGGCAGTGCAGTACTTC
abundance: .; v_gene: TRBV5-5; j_gene: TRBJ1-2; d_gene: TRBD1; CDR3aa: CASSLVAGGDYGYTF; CDR3nt: TGTGCCAGCAGCTTGGTAGCAGGGGGTGACTATGGCTACACCTTC
abundance: .; v_gene: TRBV6-4; j_gene: TRBJ1-2; d_gene: .; CDR3aa: CASSPTQGKVYGYTF; CDR3nt: TGTGCCAGCAGCCCGACCCAGGGGAAGGTATATGGCTACACCTTC
abundance: .; v_gene: TRBV11-3; j_gene: TRBJ1-2; d_gene: .; CDR3aa: CASSLYQGKDGYTF; CDR3nt: TGTGCCAGCAGCTTATATCAGGGGAAGGATGGCTACACCTTC
abundance: .; v_gene: TRBV3-1/TRBV3-2; j_gene: TRBJ2-5; d_gene: .; CDR3aa: CASSQQTPGTQYF; CDR3nt: TGTGCCAGCAGCCAACAGACTCCCGGGACCCAGTACTTC
abundance: .; v_gene: TRBV5-1; j_gene: TRBJ1-5; d_gene: .; CDR3aa: CASSPQTREEPQHF; CDR3nt: TGCGCCAGCAGTCCTCAAACGAGGGAAGAACCCCAGCATTTT
abundance: once; v_gene: TRBV7-8; j_gene: TRBJ1-2; d_gene: TRBD1; CDR3aa: CASSLASKGQGVQYFF; CDR3nt: TGTGCCAGCAGCTTAGCGTCTAAGGGACAGGGGGTGCAGTATTTCTTC
abundance: .; v_gene: TRBV30; j_gene: TRBJ1-2; d_gene: .; CDR3aa: CAWSVQSVGGYTF; CDR3nt: TGTGCCTGGAGTGTACAATCGGTTGGTGGCTACACCTTC
abundance: .; v_gene: TRBV5-1; j_gene: TRBJ1-1; d_gene: .; CDR3aa: CASSLAQALNTEAFF; CDR3nt: TGCGCCAGCAGCTTGGCGCAGGCCCTCAACACTGAAGCTTTCTTT
abundance: .; v_gene: TRBV29-1; j_gene: TRBJ1-1; d_gene: .; CDR3aa: CSVGLGGRTEAFF; CDR3nt: TGCAGCGTTGGGTTGGGGGGGCGTACTGAAGCTTTCTTT
abundance: .; v_gene: TRBV6-5; j_gene: TRBJ2-1; d_gene: .; CDR3aa: CASSPSFGRNGEQFF; CDR3nt: TGTGCCAGCAGTCCCTCGTTCGGCAGGAACGGTGAGCAGTTCTTC
abundance: .; v_gene: TRBV7-9; j_gene: TRBJ2-3; d_gene: .; CDR3aa: CASSQGGGNTDTQYF; CDR3nt: TGTGCCAGCAGCCAAGGAGGGGGAAACACAGATACGCAGTATTTT
abundance: .; v_gene: TRBV6-5; j_gene: TRBJ1-2; d_gene: TRBD1; CDR3aa: CASRTLAGGGYGYTF; CDR3nt: TGTGCCAGCAGAACCCTGGCAGGGGGAGGATATGGCTACACCTTC
abundance: .; v_gene: TRBV6-5; j_gene: TRBJ1-5; d_gene: .; CDR3aa: CASSTRGNQPQHF; CDR3nt: TGTGCCAGCAGCACCAGGGGCAATCAGCCCCAGCATTTT
abundance: .; v_gene: TRBV25-1; j_gene: TRBJ1-5; d_gene: .; CDR3aa: CASSEYSNQPQHF; CDR3nt: TGTGCCAGCAGTGAATATAGCAATCAGCCCCAGCATTTT
abundance: .; v_gene: TRBV24-1; j_gene: TRBJ1-1; d_gene: .; CDR3aa: CATSGNYNGAEAFF; CDR3nt: TGTGCCACCAGTGGTAACTACAATGGGGCCGAGGCTTTCTTT
abundance: .; v_gene: TRBV7-8; j_gene: TRBJ1-6; d_gene: .; CDR3aa: CASSNGQNSPLHF; CDR3nt: TGTGCCAGCAGCAACGGACAAAACTCACCCCTCCACTTT
abundance: .; v_gene: TRBV5-1; j_gene: TRBJ2-3; d_gene: .; CDR3aa: CASSLVMGVSTDTQYF; CDR3nt: TGCGCCAGCAGCTTGGTCATGGGGGTTAGCACAGATACGCAGTATTTT
abundance: few; v_gene: TRBV10-2; j_gene: TRBJ2-3; d_gene: .; CDR3aa: CASSEWGGGPDTQYF; CDR3nt: TGCGCCAGCAGTGAGTGGGGCGGGGGCCCAGATACGCAGTATTTT
abundance: once; v_gene: TRBV30; j_gene: TRBJ1-4; d_gene: .; CDR3aa: CAWSDLIPNEKLFF; CDR3nt: TGTGCCTGGAGTGATCTTATTCCTAATGAAAAACTGTTTTTT
abundance: few; v_gene: TRBV11-2; j_gene: TRBJ1-1; d_gene: TRBD1; CDR3aa: CASSPRTGNTEAFF; CDR3nt: TGTGCCAGCAGCCCCCGGACAGGGAACACTGAAGCTTTCTTT
abundance: .; v_gene: TRBV11-2; j_gene: TRBJ2-3; d_gene: TRBD1; CDR3aa: CASSLDLFGTGLDTQYF; CDR3nt: TGTGCCAGCAGCTTAGATCTGTTCGGGACAGGATTAGATACGCAGTATTTT
abundance: .; v_gene: TRBV4-1; j_gene: TRBJ1-5; d_gene: .; CDR3aa: CASSQVDMGFNSNQPQHF; CDR3nt: TGCGCCAGCAGCCAAGTTGATATGGGGTTTAATAGCAATCAGCCCCAGCATTTT
abundance: .; v_gene: TRBV5-1; j_gene: TRBJ1-3; d_gene: .; CDR3aa: CASSLSGGTSGNTIYF; CDR3nt: TGCGCCAGCAGCTTGTCCGGGGGAACCTCTGGAAACACCATATATTTT
abundance: .; v_gene: TRBV6-5; j_gene: TRBJ1-1; d_gene: .; CDR3aa: CAATTGIMNSEAFF; CDR3nt: TGTGCCGCAACGACGGGGATAATGAATTCTGAAGCTTTCTTT
abundance: .; v_gene: TRBV18; j_gene: TRBJ2-5; d_gene: TRBD1; CDR3aa: CASSHGQGGEETQYF; CDR3nt: TGTGCCAGCTCACACGGACAGGGCGGGGAAGAGACCCAGTACTTC
abundance: .; v_gene: TRBV3-1/TRBV3-2; j_gene: TRBJ1-6; d_gene: TRBD1; CDR3aa: CASSSRGPHNSPLHF; CDR3nt: TGTGCCAGCAGCTCTAGGGGGCCACATAATTCACCCCTCCACTTT